Following are 3 T cell receptor beta chains from one sample sequenced in a study of regulatory T cells in long-lasting Graves disease. Time point specified: newly diagnosed GD, antithyroid drugs for less than 3 months. From PBMCs, RNA was extracted and then used to make the TCR library. Assembly of TCR beta libraries relied on iRepertoire HTBI primers together with Arm-PCR of CDR3 regions. TCRdb called the multiplex PCR reads again in MiXCR, with one record for every CDR3 protein. This table holds roughly 500,000 distinct CDR3 sequences, around 13% found once. Another study also made use of these data, one on T cells in Graves' hyperthyroidism and ophthalmopathy.

Sequencing used peripheral blood mononuclear cells (PBMCs), obtained at new diagnosis, from a patient treated with antithyroid drugs. The receptors stem from a woman in her 30s with Graves disease.

This clonotype has at least ten counts. The rearrangement uses TRBV29-1 and TRBJ2-1, with a possible D match to TRBD2 (5 bases). Per germline, CDR1 SQVTM and CDR2 ANQGSEA. Trimming removed 8 bases at V and 0 bases at J, with 11 bases between. The CDR3 consists of 13 residues. CDR3 region: CSSWRSSYNEQFF. Written as DNA, the CDR3 is TGCAGCTCGTGGAGGAGCTCCTACAATGAGCAGTTCTTC.

This clonotype was observed many times. The rearrangement links TRBV20-1 to TRBJ1-5, with a weak D call TRBD1 (6 bases). Trimming cost V 1 base and J 1 base, with 23 bases left between them. CDR3 length equals 19 residues. CDR1 is DFQATT and CDR2 is SNEGSKA in the germline V gene (reference sequence). CDR3 in DNA: TGCAGTGCTAGAGCTAGACGAACAGGGCCATCAGGAAGCAATCAGCCCCAGCATTTT. This sequence encodes CSARARRTGPSGSNQPQHF.

This clonotype was counted between two and nine times. The V gene is TRBV30, the J gene TRBJ1-2; possible D gene TRBD1, 6 bases. The CDR3 contains 11 residues. Germline lookup yields CDR1 GTSNPN and CDR2 SVGIG (reference sequence). V was trimmed by 4 bases and J by 11 bases, leaving 14 bases between them. The CDR3 protein is CAWIRGTRYTF. As DNA, the CDR3 is TGTGCCTGGATACGCGGGACAAGATACACCTTC.